This T cell receptor beta chain was recorded in a study of post-analysis software for immune sequencing data. Unique molecular identifiers featured in each of the TCR beta cDNA libraries. TCRdb re-called the PCR reads through MiXCR, storing one row per CDR3 protein. This table holds under 200,000 distinct CDR3 sequences, 35% to 40% found once. This clonotype was observed a handful of times. The CDR3 loop spans 16 amino acids. CDR1 LGHNA and CDR2 YSLEER come from the germline V gene. Trimming removed 1 base from V and 1 base from J, with 13 bases in between. The sequence derives from a girl aged 5-17 years with multiple sclerosis. The rearrangement joins TRBV4-3 to TRBJ2-5; a weak D match, TRBD2 (5 bases). The specimen was blood, collected after autologous hematopoietic stem cell transplantation. CDR3 sequence (DNA): TGCGCCAGCAGCCAAGTCAGCGGTGCGTTCCAAGAGACCCAGTACTTC. It specifies CASSQVSGAFQETQYF.